This entry describes one TCR beta chain. Its antigen is currently not known. No base quality information exists; no much larger clone differs at one position. Other DNA sequences in the sample encode the same CDR3. The data were obtained in a study of blood T cell repertoires in COVID-19 (dated by TCRdb to 2019 to 2021). Broadly, across the study: Samples from collaborators originated in the United States, Italy and Spain and spanned both the acute and convalescent phases of COVID-19. The prospective study material was composed of cDNA or gDNA derived from T cells, B-cell-depleted T cells, or PBMCs. Where available, HLA class I and class II types were taken from metadata supplied by the sample provider and were not determined by assay-based typing. A de-identified subject ID, COVID-19 status, age in years and sex were almost always included in the sample metadata. Deeply sampled blood TCRbeta repertoires from subjects exposed to, actively infected with, or recovered from COVID-19 were included in the dataset. The repertoires were made available in a free public database intended to serve as a resource for research on the immune response to SARS-CoV-2. The samples were drawn from two sources: the first 160 participants of the ongoing ImmuneRACE study, and some 1,300 subjects contributed by 6 global collaborators.

The full study reports these points: Clinical and demographic metadata were provided uncurated, with the amount varying by source and participant.

Germline trimming: 5 bases from V, 3 bases from J; junction bases outside gene matches: 2. The CDR3 starts with the cysteine, ends with the phenylalanine, and has 13 residues. The sequence is cut down to CDR3 DNA, 39 bases in frame from base 1. The immunoSEQ Assay, a bias-controlled multiplex PCR, was used to amplify TCRbeta CDR3 regions from genomic DNA. As for the authors' bioinformatics: The number of nucleated cells in each sample was estimated by amplification of reference gene primers within the assay. Sequence reads were collapsed and filtered to measure the absolute abundance of every unique TCRbeta CDR3 rearrangement. For each sample, productive Simpson clonality was calculated as the square root of Simpson's diversity index over productive rearrangements. In TCRdb, the immuneACCESS table is reduced to in-frame sequences with V and J assigned. These tables do not hold every clone; where another copy was compared, an unresolved V gene accounts for under half, and the others remain unexplained. That table supplies the V and J calls and clone size; D and trimming were determined from the DNA. This sample has a few hundred thousand clones in its table, and 80% to 90% of those were observed once. In total, the top ten clones hold 2% to 2.5% of the sample.

Collaborating institutions collected whole blood in K2EDTA tubes following their own protocols. For TCRbeta analysis, collaborators shipped samples as frozen whole blood, isolated PBMCs, or DNA extracted from either of those sample types. This TCR was recovered from a woman in her 50s with acute or convalescent COVID-19. The V and J segments used are TRBV12-3 or TRBV12-4 and TRBJ1-2, and TRBD1 matches 8 of the central bases. Sample: peripheral blood. CDR3 protein: CASSPTGDYGYTF. The sequenced DNA: TGTGCCAGCAGTCCGACAGGGGACTATGGCTACACCTTC.